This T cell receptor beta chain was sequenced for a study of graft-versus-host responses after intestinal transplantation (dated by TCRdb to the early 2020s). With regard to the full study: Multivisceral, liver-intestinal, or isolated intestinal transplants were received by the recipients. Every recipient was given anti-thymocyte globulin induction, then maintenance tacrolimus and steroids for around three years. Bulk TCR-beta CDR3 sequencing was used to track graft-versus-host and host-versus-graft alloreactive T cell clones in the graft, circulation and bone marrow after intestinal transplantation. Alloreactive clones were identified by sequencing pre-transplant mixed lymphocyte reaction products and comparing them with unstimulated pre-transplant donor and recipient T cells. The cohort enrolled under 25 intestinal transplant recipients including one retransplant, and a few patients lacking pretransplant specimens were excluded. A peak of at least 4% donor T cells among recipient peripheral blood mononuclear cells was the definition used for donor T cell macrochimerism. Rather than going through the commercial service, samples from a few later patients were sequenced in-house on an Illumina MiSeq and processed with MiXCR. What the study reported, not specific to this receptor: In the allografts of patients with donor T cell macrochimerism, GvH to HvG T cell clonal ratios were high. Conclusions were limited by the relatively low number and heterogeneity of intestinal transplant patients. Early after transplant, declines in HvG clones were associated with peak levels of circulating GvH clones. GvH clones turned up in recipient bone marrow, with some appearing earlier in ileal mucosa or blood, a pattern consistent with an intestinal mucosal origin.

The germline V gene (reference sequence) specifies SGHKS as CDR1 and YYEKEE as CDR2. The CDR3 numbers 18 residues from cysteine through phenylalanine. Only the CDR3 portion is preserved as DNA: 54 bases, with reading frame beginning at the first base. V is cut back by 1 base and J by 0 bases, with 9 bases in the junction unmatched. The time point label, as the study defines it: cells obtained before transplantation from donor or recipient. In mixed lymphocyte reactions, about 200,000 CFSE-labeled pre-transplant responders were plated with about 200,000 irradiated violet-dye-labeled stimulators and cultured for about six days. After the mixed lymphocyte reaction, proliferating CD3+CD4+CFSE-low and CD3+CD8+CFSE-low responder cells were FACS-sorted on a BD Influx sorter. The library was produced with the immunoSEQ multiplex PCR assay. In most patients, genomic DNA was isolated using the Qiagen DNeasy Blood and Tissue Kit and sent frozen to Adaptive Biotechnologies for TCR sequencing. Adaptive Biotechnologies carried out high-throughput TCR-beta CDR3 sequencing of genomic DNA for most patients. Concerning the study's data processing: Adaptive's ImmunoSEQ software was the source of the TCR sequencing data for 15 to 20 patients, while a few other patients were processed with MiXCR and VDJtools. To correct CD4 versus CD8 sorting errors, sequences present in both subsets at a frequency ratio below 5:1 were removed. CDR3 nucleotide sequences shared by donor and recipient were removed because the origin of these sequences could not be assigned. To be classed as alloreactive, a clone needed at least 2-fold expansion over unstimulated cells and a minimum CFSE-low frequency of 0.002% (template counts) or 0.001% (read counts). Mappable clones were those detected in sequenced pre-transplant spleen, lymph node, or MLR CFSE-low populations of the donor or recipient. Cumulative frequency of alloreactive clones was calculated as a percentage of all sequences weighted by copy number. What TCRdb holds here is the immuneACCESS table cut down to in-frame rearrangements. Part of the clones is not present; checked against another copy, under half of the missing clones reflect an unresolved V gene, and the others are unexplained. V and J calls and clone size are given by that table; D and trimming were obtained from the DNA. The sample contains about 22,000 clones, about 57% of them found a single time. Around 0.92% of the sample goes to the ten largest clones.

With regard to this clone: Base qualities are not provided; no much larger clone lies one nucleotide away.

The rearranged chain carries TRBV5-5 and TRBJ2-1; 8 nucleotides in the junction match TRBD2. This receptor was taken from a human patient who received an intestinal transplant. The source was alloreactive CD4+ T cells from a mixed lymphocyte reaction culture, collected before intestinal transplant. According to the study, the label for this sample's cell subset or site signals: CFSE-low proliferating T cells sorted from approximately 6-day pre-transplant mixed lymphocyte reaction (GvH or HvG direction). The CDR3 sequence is CASSLKRTSSSSYNEQFF. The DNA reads TGTGCCAGCAGCTTGAAACGGACTAGCAGTTCCTCCTACAATGAGCAGTTCTTC.